The 16 T cell receptor beta chains listed next were all sequenced from one sample in a study of T-cell reconstitution after alpha-beta-depleted transplantation in children. Preparation of the TCRbeta library involved a method that used unique molecular identifiers. TCRdb reanalysed the PCR reads using MiXCR and keeps one entry per CDR3 protein. This table has hundreds of thousands of distinct CDR3 sequences, about 16% appearing once. The sequencing used PBMCs, mostly from graft donor cells, collected 360 days after TCRalphabeta/CD19-depleted stem cell transplant. These receptors all stem from a male patient younger than 18 who had a stem cell transplant for acute lymphoblastic leukemia, so the T cells may come from the graft donor.

The gene calls are TRBV25-1 and TRBJ2-7, with 7 nucleotides matching TRBD2. Looked up from germline, CDR1 is MGHDK and CDR2 is SYGVNS. The CDR3 length is 16 residues. With 1 base clipped from V and 3 bases from J, the junction kept 9 bases outside the gene matches. This chain's CDR3 is CASSEWMSGADYEQYF. The CDR3, as DNA: TGTGCCAGCAGTGAATGGATGAGCGGGGCAGACTACGAGCAGTACTTC.

V is TRBV7-9 and J is TRBJ2-1; 7 bases fit TRBD1. The CDR3 has 15 amino acids. In germline, CDR1 is SEHNR, CDR2 FQNEAQ (reference sequence). The junction had 4 bases not matched to a gene; V was cut back by 5 bases and J by 0 bases. The CDR3 sequence: CASSDRQGSYNEQFF. In DNA form, the CDR3 reads TGTGCCAGCAGCGACAGACAGGGCTCCTACAATGAGCAGTTCTTC.

J is TRBJ2-4 and V is TRBV10-2; either TRBD1 or TRBD2 may fit D (5 bases each). Per germline, CDR1 WSHSY and CDR2 SAAADI. V shed 3 bases and J shed 10 bases, with 13 bases lying between them. CDR3 size: 13 residues. CDR3 loop: CASSDPGLPIQYF. The CDR3 DNA is TGCGCCAGCAGTGATCCGGGGCTTCCTATTCAGTACTTC.

Only one count was recorded for this clonotype. This chain uses TRBV13 with TRBJ2-7; 11 bases are shared with TRBD2. V gave up 4 bases and J gave up 5 bases; unmatched junction bases: 7. The CDR3 spans 15 residues. Germline values: CDR1 PRHDT, CDR2 FYEKMQ (reference sequence). The CDR3 here is CASSSHIAGGDEQYF. CDR3 DNA sequence: TGTGCCAGCAGCTCTCACATAGCGGGAGGGGACGAGCAGTACTTC.

This clonotype has a handful of counts. The CDR3 sequence: CASSWTSGRRYNEQFF. The CDR3 DNA is TGCGCCAGCAGCTGGACTAGCGGGAGGAGGTACAATGAGCAGTTCTTC. The chain is built from TRBV5-1 and TRBJ2-1, with TRBD2 matching over 14 bases. Germline V gives CDR1 SGHRS, CDR2 YFSETQ. The CDR3 runs to 16 residues. V shed 3 bases and J 4 bases; nucleotides not matched to a gene: 3.

This clonotype has just a few counts. J is TRBJ1-1 and V is TRBV20-1; D possibly corresponds to TRBD1 (5 bases). The CDR3 runs to 12 residues. Germline lookup yields CDR1 DFQATT and CDR2 SNEGSKA (reference sequence). V dropped 4 bases and J dropped 3 bases, with 9 bases sitting between them. The CDR3 DNA follows: TGCAGTGCTACTAGAGGGGACACTGAAGCTTTCTTT. Residues: CSATRGDTEAFF.

This clonotype was counted at least ten times. The chain combines TRBV29-1 with TRBJ2-4; TRBD2 agrees at 7 bases. The CDR3 loop spans 16 amino acids. Germline lookup yields CDR1 SQVTM and CDR2 ANQGSEA. The V gene end was trimmed by 3 bases and the J gene end by 0 bases; junction bases not matched to a gene: 8. This chain's CDR3 is CSVDGRAEVAKNIQYF. CDR3 coding DNA: TGCAGCGTTGATGGGAGGGCGGAAGTAGCCAAAAACATTCAGTACTTC.

Note on this clonotype: Its ends do not fully match the called genes, so a read error is possible. The J gene is TRBJ2-3, the V gene TRBV15, with a weak D call TRBD1 (6 bases). The CDR3 contains 17 residues. Per germline, CDR1 LNHNV and CDR2 YYDKDF (reference sequence). The CDR3 sequence is CATSGEGERPSTDTQYF. Written as DNA, the CDR3 is TGTGCCACCAGCGGAGAGGGGGAGCGGCCTAGCACAGATACGCAGTATTTT.

This clonotype was counted many times. The chain links TRBV5-1 to TRBJ2-1; D uncertain. The germline V gene encodes CDR1 SGHRS and CDR2 YFSETQ. This CDR3 has 14 residues. The V end lost 0 bases, the J end lost 5 bases, and 9 bases lay between the germline ends. CDR3 DNA: TGCGCCAGCAGCTTGGGGCTGGGCCACAATGAGCAGTTCTTC. Amino acids: CASSLGLGHNEQFF.

This clonotype appeared once. The rearrangement uses TRBV2 and TRBJ2-1, with TRBD2 identical over 8 bases. The CDR3 totals 15 residues. Germline values: CDR1 SNHLY, CDR2 FYNNEI. V dropped 2 bases and J dropped 10; count of bases not matched to a gene: 10. CDR3 in DNA: TGTGCCAGCAGTGAAAGCCCGGGAGGGCCGAAAGAGCAGTTCTTC. Amino acid sequence: CASSESPGGPKEQFF.

In its sample, this clonotype was seen a few times. CDR3 in DNA: TGTGCCAGCAGCCAAGATCTAGCGGGAGTATACGAGCAGTACTTC. As protein: CASSQDLAGVYEQYF. The chain joins TRBV4-2 to TRBJ2-7; 10 nucleotides line up with TRBD2. Losses at the gene ends were 0 bases for V and 4 bases for J; bases not matched to a gene: 3. CDR3 length equals 15 residues. Germline loops: CDR1 LGHNA, CDR2 YNFKEQ.

This chain links TRBV13 with TRBJ2-1, with 11 bases fitting TRBD2. V lost 2 bases and J lost 5; bases outside the gene matches: 5. CDR3 length: 16 residues. Germline-derived CDR1 and CDR2 are PRHDT and FYEKMQ (reference sequence). Here the CDR3 DNA reads TGTGCCAGCAGCTTATGGGGACTAGCGGAAAACAATGAGCAGTTCTTC. Translated, it gives CASSLWGLAENNEQFF.

This clonotype came up a few times. The CDR3: CASSQDFGPVTSFSYEQYF. The CDR3 nucleotides read TGCGCCAGCAGCCAAGATTTCGGGCCAGTGACGAGCTTCTCCTACGAGCAGTACTTC. This chain uses TRBV4-1 with TRBJ2-7; no definite D call. V lost 0 bases to trimming and J lost 0 bases, with 21 bases between them. The CDR3 is made up of 19 amino acids. Germline values: CDR1 MGHRA, CDR2 YSYEKL.

The genes are TRBV25-1 and TRBJ2-7; D assignment may be TRBD1 or TRBD2 (5 bases each). This CDR3 is 14 amino acids long. V lost 6 bases to trimming and J lost 4 bases, with 16 bases between them. Per the germline V gene, CDR1 is MGHDK and CDR2 is SYGVNS. The CDR3 sequence is CASRAGTYPYEQYF. CDR3 nucleotides: TGTGCCAGCAGAGCCGGGACCTACCCTTACGAGCAGTACTTC.

This clonotype occurred a few times. The chain is built from TRBV5-1 and TRBJ1-3; D not resolved. Germline loops: CDR1 SGHRS, CDR2 YFSETQ. Trimming left V 0 bases short and J 0 bases short, with 10 bases between. The CDR3 sequence is 16 residues long. The CDR3 here is CASSLERLISGNTIYF. As DNA, the CDR3 is TGCGCCAGCAGCTTGGAGAGGTTAATCTCTGGAAACACCATATATTTT. The variable domain in full, with the rest retrieved from reference TRBV5-1 and TRBJ1-3, is KAGVTQTPRYLIKTRGQQVTLSCSPISGHRSVSWYQQTPGQGLQFLFEYFSETQRNKGNFPGRFSGRQFSNSRSEMNVSTLELGDSALYLCASSLERLISGNTIYFGEGSWLTVV.

This clonotype was seen a handful of times. The rearrangement joins TRBV15 to TRBJ2-7; 7 bases map to TRBD1. The CDR3 is made up of 14 amino acids. The germline CDR1 and CDR2 sequences are LNHNV and YYDKDF (reference sequence). With 0 bases clipped from V and 2 bases from J, the junction kept 1 base outside the gene matches. The CDR3, as DNA: TGTGCCACCAGCAGAGAAGGACAGGCCTACGAGCAGTACTTC. As protein: CATSREGQAYEQYF.